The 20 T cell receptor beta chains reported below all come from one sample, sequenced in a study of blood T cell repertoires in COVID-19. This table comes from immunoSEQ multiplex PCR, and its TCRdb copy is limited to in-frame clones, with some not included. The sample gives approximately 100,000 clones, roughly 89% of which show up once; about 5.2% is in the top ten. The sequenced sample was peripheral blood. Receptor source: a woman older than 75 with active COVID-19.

In DNA, the CDR3 is TGTGCCAGCTCGCCGACAGAAAACCCCTACGAGCAGTACTTC. Protein: CASSPTENPYEQYF. The J gene is TRBJ2-7, the V gene TRBV18; TRBD1 is a possible D gene (5 bases). Germline CDR1 KGHSH, CDR2 LQKENI. CDR3 size: 14 residues. Trimming pared 6 bases from V and 2 bases from J, leaving 14 bases between.

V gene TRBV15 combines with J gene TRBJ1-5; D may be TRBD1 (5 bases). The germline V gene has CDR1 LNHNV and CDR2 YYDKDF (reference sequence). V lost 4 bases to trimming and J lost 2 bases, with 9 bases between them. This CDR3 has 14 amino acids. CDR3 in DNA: TGTGCCACCAGCACGGGGGATGGCAATCAGCCCCAGCATTTT. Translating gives CATSTGDGNQPQHF.

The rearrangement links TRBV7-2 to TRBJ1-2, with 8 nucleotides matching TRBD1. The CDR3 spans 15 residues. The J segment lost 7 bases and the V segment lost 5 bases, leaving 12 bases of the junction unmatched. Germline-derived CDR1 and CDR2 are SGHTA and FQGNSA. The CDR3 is CASSQPRDRWVGYTF. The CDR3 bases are TGTGCCAGCAGCCAACCTAGGGACAGGTGGGTTGGCTACACCTTC.

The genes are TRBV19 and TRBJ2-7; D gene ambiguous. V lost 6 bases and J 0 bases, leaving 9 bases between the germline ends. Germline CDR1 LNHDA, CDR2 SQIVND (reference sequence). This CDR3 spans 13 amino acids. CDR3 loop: CASRSTVSYEQYF. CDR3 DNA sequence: TGTGCCAGTAGATCCACAGTCTCCTACGAGCAGTACTTC. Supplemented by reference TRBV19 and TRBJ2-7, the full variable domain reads DGGITQSPKYLFRKEGQNVTLSCEQNLNHDAMYWYRQDPGQGLRLIYYSQIVNDFQKGDIAEGYSVSREKKESFPLTVTSAQKNPTAFYLCASRSTVSYEQYFGPGTRLTVT.

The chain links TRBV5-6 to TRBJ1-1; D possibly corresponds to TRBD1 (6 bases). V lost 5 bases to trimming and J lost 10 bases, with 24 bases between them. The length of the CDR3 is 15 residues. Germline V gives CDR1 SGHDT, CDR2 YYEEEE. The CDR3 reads CASRLAQGSDWGAFF. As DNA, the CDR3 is TGTGCCAGCAGGCTTGCCCAGGGGTCAGACTGGGGAGCTTTCTTT.

CDR3 coding DNA: TGTGCCAGCAGCCAAGTTCGGCTAGCGGGAGCAGGAGAGCAGTTCTTC. This translates into CASSQVRLAGAGEQFF. The J gene is TRBJ2-1, the V gene TRBV14; 10 bases line up with TRBD2. CDR1 is SGHDN and CDR2 is FVKESK in the germline V gene. The CDR3 sequence is 16 residues long. Trimming removed 1 base from V and 10 bases from J; junction bases left unmatched: 10.

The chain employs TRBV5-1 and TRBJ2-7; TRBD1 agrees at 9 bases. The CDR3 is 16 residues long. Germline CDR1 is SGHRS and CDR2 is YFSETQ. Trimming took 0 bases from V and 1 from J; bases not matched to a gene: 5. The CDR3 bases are TGCGCCAGCAGCTTGGTCGGTGGGACAGGGTCCTACGAGCAGTACTTC. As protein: CASSLVGGTGSYEQYF.

The CDR3 loop reads CASSQGAGFNYGYTF. The CDR3 DNA is TGCGCCAGCAGCCAAGGGGCAGGGTTTAACTATGGCTACACCTTC. The genes are TRBV4-3 and TRBJ1-2; TRBD1 might be the D (5 bases). The CDR3 length is 15 residues. V was cut by 1 base and J by 1 base, with 10 bases left in between. Germline CDR1 LGHNA, CDR2 YSLEER.

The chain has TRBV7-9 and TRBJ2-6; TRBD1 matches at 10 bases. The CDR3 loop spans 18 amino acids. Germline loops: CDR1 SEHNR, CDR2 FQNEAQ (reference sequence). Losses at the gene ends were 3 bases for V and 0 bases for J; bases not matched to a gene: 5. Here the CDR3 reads CASSFVGQGSSGANVLTF. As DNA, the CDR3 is TGTGCCAGCAGCTTTGTGGGACAGGGGAGCTCTGGGGCCAACGTCCTGACTTTC.

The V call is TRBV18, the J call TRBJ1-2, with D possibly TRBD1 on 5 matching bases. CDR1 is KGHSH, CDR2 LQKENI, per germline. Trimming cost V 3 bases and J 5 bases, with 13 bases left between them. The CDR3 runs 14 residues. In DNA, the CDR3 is TGTGCCAGCTCACCCCCGGGGGAGTTTTATGGCTACACCTTC. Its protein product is CASSPPGEFYGYTF.

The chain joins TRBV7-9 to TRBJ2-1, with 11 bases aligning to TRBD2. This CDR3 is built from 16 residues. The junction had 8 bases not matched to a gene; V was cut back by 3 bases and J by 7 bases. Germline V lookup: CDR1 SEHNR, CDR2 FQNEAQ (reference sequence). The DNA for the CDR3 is TGTGCCAGCAGCTTTTTTAGCGGGAGGGCCTTGAATGAGCAGTTCTTC. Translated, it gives CASSFFSGRALNEQFF. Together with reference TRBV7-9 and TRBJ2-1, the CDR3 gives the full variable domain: DTGVSQNPRHKITKRGQNVTFRCDPISEHNRLYWYRQTLGQGPEFLTYFQNEAQLEKSRLLSDRFSAERPKGSFSTLEIQRTEQGDSAMYLCASSFFSGRALNEQFFGPGTRLTVL.

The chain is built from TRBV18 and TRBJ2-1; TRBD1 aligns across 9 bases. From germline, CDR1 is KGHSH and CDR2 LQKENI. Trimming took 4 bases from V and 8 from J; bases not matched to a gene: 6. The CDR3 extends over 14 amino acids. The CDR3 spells CASSLFGQGYEQFF. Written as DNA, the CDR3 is TGTGCCAGCTCACTATTTGGACAGGGGTATGAGCAGTTCTTC.

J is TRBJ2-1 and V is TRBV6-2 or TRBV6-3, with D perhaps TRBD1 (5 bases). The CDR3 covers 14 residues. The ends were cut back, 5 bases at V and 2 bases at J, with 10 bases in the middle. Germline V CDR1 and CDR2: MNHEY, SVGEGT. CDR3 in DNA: TGTGCCAGCAGTACAGGCAATGCCTACAATGAGCAGTTCTTC. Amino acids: CASSTGNAYNEQFF.

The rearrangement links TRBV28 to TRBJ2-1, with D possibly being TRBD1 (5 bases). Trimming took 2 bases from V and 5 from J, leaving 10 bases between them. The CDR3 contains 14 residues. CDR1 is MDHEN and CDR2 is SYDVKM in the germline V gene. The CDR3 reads CASSLGRVDNEQFF. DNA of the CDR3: TGTGCCAGCAGTTTAGGCAGGGTGGACAATGAGCAGTTCTTC. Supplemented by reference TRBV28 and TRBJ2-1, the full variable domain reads DVKVTQSSRYLVKRTGEKVFLECVQDMDHENMFWYRQDPGLGLRLIYFSYDVKMKEKGDIPEGYSVSREKKERFSLILESASTNQTSMYLCASSLGRVDNEQFFGPGTRLTVL.

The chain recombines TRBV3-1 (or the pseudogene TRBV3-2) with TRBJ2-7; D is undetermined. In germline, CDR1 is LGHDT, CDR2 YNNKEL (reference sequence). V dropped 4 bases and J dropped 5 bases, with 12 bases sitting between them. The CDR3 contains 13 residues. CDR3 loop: CASSRSPRDEQYF. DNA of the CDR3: TGTGCCAGCAGCCGCTCCCCTCGGGACGAGCAGTACTTC.

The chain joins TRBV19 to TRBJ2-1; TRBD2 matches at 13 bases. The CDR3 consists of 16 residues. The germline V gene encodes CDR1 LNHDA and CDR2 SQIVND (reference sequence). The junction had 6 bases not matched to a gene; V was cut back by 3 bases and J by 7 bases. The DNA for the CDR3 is TGTGCCAGTAGTATCCGACTAGCGGGAGGTATTAATGAGCAGTTCTTC. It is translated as CASSIRLAGGINEQFF. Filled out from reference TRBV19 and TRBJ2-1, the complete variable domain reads DGGITQSPKYLFRKEGQNVTLSCEQNLNHDAMYWYRQDPGQGLRLIYYSQIVNDFQKGDIAEGYSVSREKKESFPLTVTSAQKNPTAFYLCASSIRLAGGINEQFFGPGTRLTVL.

The CDR3 DNA reads TGTGCCAGCAGTTATTTGCAGGGCGAAGAGACCCAGTACTTC. Encoded protein: CASSYLQGEETQYF. This rearrangement joins TRBV6-2 or TRBV6-3 to TRBJ2-5; D might be TRBD1 (5 bases). V dropped 3 bases and J dropped 3 bases, with 11 bases sitting between them. Germline values: CDR1 MNHEY, CDR2 SVGEGT. The CDR3 is 14 amino acids.

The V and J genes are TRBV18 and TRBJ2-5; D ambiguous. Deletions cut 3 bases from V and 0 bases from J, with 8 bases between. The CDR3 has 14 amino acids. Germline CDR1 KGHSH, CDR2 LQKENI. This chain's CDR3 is CASSPIDNQETQYF. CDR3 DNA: TGTGCCAGCTCACCTATCGACAACCAAGAGACCCAGTACTTC.

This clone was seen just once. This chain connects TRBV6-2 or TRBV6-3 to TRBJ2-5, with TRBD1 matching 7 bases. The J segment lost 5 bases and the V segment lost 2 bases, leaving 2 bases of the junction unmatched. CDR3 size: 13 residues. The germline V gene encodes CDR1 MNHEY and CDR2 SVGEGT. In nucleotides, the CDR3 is TGTGCCAGCAGTTACGTACAGGGGGAGACCCAGTACTTC. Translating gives CASSYVQGETQYF.

The CDR3 nucleotides read TGTGCCAGCATGGGCGGGCCAACCTACGAGCAGTACTTC. Amino acids: CASMGGPTYEQYF. The gene calls are TRBV2 and TRBJ2-7; maybe TRBD2 (5 bases). CDR1 is SNHLY, CDR2 FYNNEI, per germline. V gave up 7 bases and J gave up 2 bases, with 12 bases separating them. This CDR3 spans 13 amino acids.